The rows below give T cell receptor beta chains drawn from one sample of a study of Ad26.COV2.S vaccination and SARS-CoV-2 variants. The data were produced by immunoSEQ multiplex PCR, yet TCRdb's version contains in-frame clones alone and is incomplete. The sample carries approximately 450,000 clones, 90% recorded once. Sequenced material: peripheral blood, taken in a trial of Ad26.COV2.S vaccine versus placebo. Source of these receptors: a person aged 18-65 years who received the Ad26.COV2.S COVID-19 vaccine or a placebo. Both conserved end residues are part of each CDR3. Fields, in order: D gene, V gene, J gene, clone size, CDR3 DNA, CDR3 protein. A D gene is named only where the DNA matches it firmly. Clone size is stated in some rows and not others, as once, few, many or a class when expanded.

TRBD1,TRBV11-2,TRBJ2-7,NA,TGTGCCAGCAGCGCAATTCGGGGACAGGCTTCCGAGCAGTACTTC,CASSAIRGQASEQYF
NA,TRBV11-1,TRBJ2-7,NA,TGTGCCAGCAGCTGGCGGAGCCTCTCCTACGAGCAGTACTTC,CASSWRSLSYEQYF
NA,TRBV5-6,TRBJ1-1,NA,TGTGCCAGCAGCTTCAGGGGACTTTCTAGGAACACTGAAGCTTTCTTT,CASSFRGLSRNTEAFF
NA,TRBV2,TRBJ2-2,NA,TGTGCCAGGGGGACCCGGGACAACCGACCGGGAGAGCTGTTTTTT,CARGTRDNRPGELFF
NA,TRBV30,TRBJ1-1,few,TGTGCCTGGAGTGTAAACTCGAACACTGAAGCTTTCTTT,CAWSVNSNTEAFF
NA,TRBV4-3,TRBJ2-7,NA,TGCGCCAGCAGCCAAGATGTCAGGGGTGGAACCTACGAGCAGTACTTC,CASSQDVRGGTYEQYF
NA,TRBV27,TRBJ2-5,once,TGTGCCAGCGCTAGGGACAACCAAGAGACCCAGTACTTC,CASARDNQETQYF
NA,TRBV4-3,TRBJ2-1,NA,TGCGCCAGCAGCCAGTTGTGGGGGAAGCACAATGAGCAGTTCTTC,CASSQLWGKHNEQFF
TRBD2,TRBV7-6,TRBJ2-2,NA,TGTGCCAGCAGCTTAGGGGCGGCGGGAGGCGGCACCGGGGAGCTGTTTTTT,CASSLGAAGGGTGELFF
TRBD1,TRBV29-1,TRBJ2-7,NA,TGCAGCGTTGTGGACGGACAGGGTCCCTACGAGCAGTACTTC,CSVVDGQGPYEQYF
TRBD2,TRBV10-2,TRBJ2-7,NA,TGCGCCAGCCGGACTAGCGGGAGATCCTACGAGCAGTACTTC,CASRTSGRSYEQYF
NA,TRBV7-8,TRBJ2-5,NA,TGTGCCAGCAAAGAACTCTCTGTAGGGACCCAGTACTTC,CASKELSVGTQYF
NA,TRBV3-1/TRBV3-2,TRBJ1-1,NA,TGTGCCAGCAGCCTATTTATGAACACTGAAGCTTTCTTT,CASSLFMNTEAFF
NA,TRBV4-2,TRBJ2-2,NA,TGTGCCAGCAGCGCGACTAGGCTCCAGACCGGGGAGCTGTTTTTT,CASSATRLQTGELFF
TRBD1,TRBV19,TRBJ1-6,NA,TGTGCCAGTAGTACCCCGGGACAGGGAAATTCACCCCTCCACTTT,CASSTPGQGNSPLHF
NA,TRBV30,TRBJ1-3,NA,TGTGCCTGGGCTACAGGAAACTCTGGAAACACCATATATTTT,CAWATGNSGNTIYF